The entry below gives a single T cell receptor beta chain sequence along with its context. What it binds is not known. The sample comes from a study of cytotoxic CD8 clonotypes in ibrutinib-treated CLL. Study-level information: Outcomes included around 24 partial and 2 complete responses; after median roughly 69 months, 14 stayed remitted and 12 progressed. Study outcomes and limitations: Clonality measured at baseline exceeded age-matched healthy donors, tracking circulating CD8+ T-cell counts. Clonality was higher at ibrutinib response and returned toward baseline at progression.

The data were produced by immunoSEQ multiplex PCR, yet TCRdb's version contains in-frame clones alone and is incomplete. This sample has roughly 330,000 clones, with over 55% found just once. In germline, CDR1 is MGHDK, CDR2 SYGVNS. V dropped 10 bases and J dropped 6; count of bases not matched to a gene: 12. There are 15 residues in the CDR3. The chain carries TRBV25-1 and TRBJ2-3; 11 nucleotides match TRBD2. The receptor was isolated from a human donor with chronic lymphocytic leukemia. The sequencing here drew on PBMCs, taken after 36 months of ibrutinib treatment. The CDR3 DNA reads TGTGCCACCGGGGGACTAGCGGCCTCCCTGGATACGCAGTATTTT. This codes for CATGGLAASLDTQYF.